The 13 T cell receptor beta chains below were found in one sample sequenced in a study of somatic mutations in cytotoxic T cells in rheumatoid arthritis. TCRdb keeps only in-frame clones here, not all; method: immunoSEQ multiplex PCR. Among some 11,000 clones listed, roughly 85% were seen once. The sequencing input was CD8+ T cells sorted from blood. The receptor source for this set is an adult with rheumatoid arthritis.

This clone was counted between two and nine times. This sequence joins TRBV4-3 and TRBJ2-7, with 16 bases that match TRBD2. Trimming at V came to 0 bases and at J to 3 bases, leaving 2 bases not matched to a gene. Germline CDR1 and CDR2: LGHNA and YSLEER. There are 17 residues in the CDR3. CDR3 sequence (DNA): TGCGCCAGCAGCCAAGAGGGACTAGCGGGAGGGCTCTACGAGCAGTACTTC. It specifies CASSQEGLAGGLYEQYF.

This clone was counted between two and nine times. The genes are TRBV7-9 and TRBJ1-2; 7 nucleotides line up with TRBD1. V lost 5 bases, J lost 6 bases, and 9 bases stayed unmatched. Germline values: CDR1 SEHNR, CDR2 FQNEAQ (reference sequence). The CDR3 is 14 amino acids. This CDR3 reads CASSRTGWGDGYTF. In DNA form, the CDR3 reads TGTGCCAGCAGCAGGACAGGTTGGGGGGATGGCTACACCTTC.

This clone was counted once. The V and J genes are TRBV12-2 and TRBJ2-7; the table's D call of TRBD1 was not tested on the DNA. TRBV12-2 is a pseudogene locus. The CDR3 runs 16 residues. This chain's CDR3 is CASRLGGQGASYEQYF. In DNA, the CDR3 is TGTGCAAGTCGCTTAGGGGGACAGGGGGCGTCCTACGAGCAGTACTTC.

The CDR3 sequence is CASSQNSWSSGDNEQFF. The CDR3 nucleotides read TGTGCCAGCAGCCAAAATTCTTGGTCTAGCGGGGACAATGAGCAGTTCTTC. The V call is TRBV4-2, the J call TRBJ2-1; 9 positions agree with TRBD2. V lost 2 bases and J lost 5; bases outside the gene matches: 10. The CDR3 is 17 amino acids. Per germline, CDR1 LGHNA and CDR2 YNFKEQ.

CDR3 sequence: CASSIGTVTYEQYF. The CDR3 nucleotides read TGTGCCAGTAGTATTGGGACAGTTACCTACGAGCAGTACTTC. The V call is TRBV19, the J call TRBJ2-7; 7 bases line up with TRBD1. Germline assignment: CDR1 LNHDA and CDR2 SQIVND (reference sequence). This CDR3 has 14 amino acids. J was trimmed by 2 bases and V by 3 bases; bases with no gene match: 4. The entire variable domain, with the rest obtained from reference TRBV19 and TRBJ2-7, is as follows: DGGITQSPKYLFRKEGQNVTLSCEQNLNHDAMYWYRQDPGQGLRLIYYSQIVNDFQKGDIAEGYSVSREKKESFPLTVTSAQKNPTAFYLCASSIGTVTYEQYFGPGTRLTVT.

The V call is TRBV7-9, the J call TRBJ1-5; D gene uncertain. The V end was cut by 3 bases, the J end by 6 bases, with 6 bases between. Germline assignment: CDR1 SEHNR and CDR2 FQNEAQ (reference sequence). CDR3 size: 12 residues. The CDR3 loop reads CASSFSSQPQHF. CDR3 DNA: TGTGCCAGCAGCTTTTCCAGTCAGCCCCAGCATTTT.

The chain links TRBV23-1 to TRBJ2-5; D possibly uses TRBD1 or TRBD2 (5 bases each). TRBV23-1 belongs to the ORF category, with a function that is uncertain. V lost 4 bases and J 1 base, leaving 10 bases between the germline ends. This CDR3 comprises 14 residues. The CDR3 loop reads CASSLPGPQETQYF. The CDR3 DNA sequence: TGCGCCAGCAGTCTACCGGGACCCCAAGAGACCCAGTACTTC.

A few counts support this clone. The gene calls are TRBV11-3 and TRBJ2-1, with D perhaps TRBD1 (6 bases). V was trimmed by 5 bases and J by 10 bases, leaving 15 bases between them. The germline V gene has CDR1 SGHNT and CDR2 YENEEA. The CDR3 sequence is 13 residues long. The CDR3 here is CASSPQGFAEQFF. CDR3 nucleotides: TGTGCCAGCAGCCCCCAGGGGTTCGCGGAGCAGTTCTTC.

The V call is TRBV6-5, the J call TRBJ1-4; D is possibly TRBD1 (5 bases). V lost 8 bases and J lost 6, with 19 bases in between. CDR1 MNHEY and CDR2 SVGAGI come from the germline V gene. The CDR3 has 15 amino acids. As DNA, the CDR3 is TGTGCCAGCGGGGGACGCCAGAGTTATTATGAAAAACTGTTTTTT. This codes for CASGGRQSYYEKLFF.

V gene TRBV4-3 combines with J gene TRBJ2-2, with D hard to call. The V gene lost 4 bases and the J gene lost 1 base, with 19 bases spanning the gap. The germline CDR1 and CDR2 sequences are LGHNA and YSLEER. The CDR3 sequence is 18 residues long. CDR3 nucleotide sequence: TGCGCCAGCAGCCCCGACTTAATTACGAGGATGAACACCGGGGAGCTGTTTTTT. This codes for CASSPDLITRMNTGELFF.

This clone was observed a handful of times. The junction departs from the called germline gene at one end, perhaps through a read error. The rearrangement uses TRBV7-2 and TRBJ1-6; D remains ambiguous. Germline lookup yields CDR1 SGHTA and CDR2 FQGNSA. The CDR3 is 15 residues long. Here the CDR3 reads CASSQEPGYNSPLHF. In nucleotides, the CDR3 is TGCGCCAGCAGCCAAGAACCCGGGTATAATTCACCCCTCCACTTT.

This sequence joins TRBV13 and TRBJ2-7, with D tentatively TRBD1 or TRBD2 (5 bases each). Trimming removed 4 bases from V and 3 bases from J, with 19 bases in between. CDR1 and CDR2 (germline): PRHDT, FYEKMQ (reference sequence). There are 16 residues in the CDR3. CDR3 sequence: CASSSGRDRGFYEQYF. Written as DNA, the CDR3 is TGTGCCAGCAGCTCAGGCCGGGACCGAGGGTTCTACGAGCAGTACTTC.

The chain employs TRBV4-3 and TRBJ2-1; tentatively, D is TRBD2 (6 bases). Trimming pared 0 bases from V and 2 bases from J, leaving 8 bases between. Germline CDR1 is LGHNA and CDR2 is YSLEER. CDR3 size: 15 residues. The CDR3 spells CASSQDGGTYNEQFF. CDR3 bases: TGCGCCAGCAGCCAAGATGGGGGGACCTACAATGAGCAGTTCTTC.